This entry describes one T cell receptor (beta chain). The sample is drawn from a study of blood T cell repertoires in COVID-19. Study background: From the United States, Italy and Spain came samples of acute and convalescent COVID-19. From T cells, B-cell-depleted T cells, or PBMCs came the material, which was cDNA or gDNA.

In the study's own analysis: Reference gene primer amplification gave estimated nucleated cell counts. The data were produced by immunoSEQ multiplex PCR, yet TCRdb's version contains in-frame clones alone and is incomplete. V, J and clone size were drawn from that table, and D and trimming were deduced from the DNA. The sample includes over 25,000 clones, around 80% of them seen just once. Trimming removed 7 bases from V and 4 bases from J, with 14 bases in between. The CDR3 totals 14 residues. CDR1 is MNHEY and CDR2 is SVGAGI in the germline V gene. V gene TRBV6-5 combines with J gene TRBJ2-1; tentative D call: TRBD1 (6 bases). This receptor was obtained from a woman older than 75 with acute or convalescent COVID-19. Sequencing used peripheral blood. CDR3 protein: CASTPVGGYNEQFF. The CDR3 region has the DNA TGTGCCAGCACCCCCGTAGGGGGTTACAATGAGCAGTTCTTC.